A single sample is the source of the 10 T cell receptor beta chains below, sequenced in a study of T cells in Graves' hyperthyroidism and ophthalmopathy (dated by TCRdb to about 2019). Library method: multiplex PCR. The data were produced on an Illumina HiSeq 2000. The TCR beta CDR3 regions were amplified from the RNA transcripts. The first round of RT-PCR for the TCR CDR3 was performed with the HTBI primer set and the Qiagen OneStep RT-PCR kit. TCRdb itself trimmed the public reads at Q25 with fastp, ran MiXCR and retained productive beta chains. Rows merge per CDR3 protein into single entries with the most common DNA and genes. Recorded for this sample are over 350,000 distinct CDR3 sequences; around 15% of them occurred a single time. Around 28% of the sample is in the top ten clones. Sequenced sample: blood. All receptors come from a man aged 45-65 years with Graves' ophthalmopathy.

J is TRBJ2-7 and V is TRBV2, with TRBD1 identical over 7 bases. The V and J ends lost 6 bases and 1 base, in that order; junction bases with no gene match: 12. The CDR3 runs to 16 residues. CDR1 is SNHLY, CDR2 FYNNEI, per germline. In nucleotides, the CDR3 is TGTGCCAGCAGCGCCTTGGGACAGACCTCTTCCTACGAGCAGTACTTC. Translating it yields CASSALGQTSSYEQYF.

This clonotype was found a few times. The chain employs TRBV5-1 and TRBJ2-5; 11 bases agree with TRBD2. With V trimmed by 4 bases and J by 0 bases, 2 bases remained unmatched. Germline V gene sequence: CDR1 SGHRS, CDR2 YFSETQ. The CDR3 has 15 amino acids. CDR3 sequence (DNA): TGCGCCAGCAGCGGGGGACTAGCGGACCAAGAGACCCAGTACTTC. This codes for CASSGGLADQETQYF. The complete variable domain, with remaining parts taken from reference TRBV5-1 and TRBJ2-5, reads KAGVTQTPRYLIKTRGQQVTLSCSPISGHRSVSWYQQTPGQGLQFLFEYFSETQRNKGNFPGRFSGRQFSNSRSEMNVSTLELGDSALYLCASSGGLADQETQYFGPGTRLLVL.

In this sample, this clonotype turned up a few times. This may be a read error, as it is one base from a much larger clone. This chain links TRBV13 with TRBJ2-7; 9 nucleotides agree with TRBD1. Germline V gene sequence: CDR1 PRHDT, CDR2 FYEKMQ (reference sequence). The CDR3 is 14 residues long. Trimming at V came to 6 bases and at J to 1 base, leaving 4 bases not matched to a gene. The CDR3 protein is CASSAGTGSYEQYF. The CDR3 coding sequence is TGTGCCAGCAGTGCCGGGACAGGGTCCTACGAGCAGTACTTC.

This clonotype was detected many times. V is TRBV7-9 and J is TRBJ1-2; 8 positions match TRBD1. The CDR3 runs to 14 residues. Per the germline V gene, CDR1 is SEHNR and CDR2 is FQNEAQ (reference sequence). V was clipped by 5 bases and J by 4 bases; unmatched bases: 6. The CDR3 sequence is CASSPQGAGYGYTF. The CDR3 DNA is TGTGCCAGCAGCCCCCAGGGGGCCGGCTATGGCTACACCTTC.

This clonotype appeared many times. The CDR3 reads CASSPRGNEKLFF. CDR3 sequence (DNA): TGTGCCAGCAGCCCCCGGGGTAATGAAAAACTGTTTTTT. The genes are TRBV3-1 and TRBJ1-4, with no clear D. Trimming removed 4 bases from V and 4 bases from J, with 7 bases in between. The CDR3 is 13 amino acids. Germline V gene data show CDR1 as LGHDT and CDR2 as YNNKEL (reference sequence).

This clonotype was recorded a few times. CDR3 protein: CASSLTGAVDIQYF. In nucleotides, the CDR3 is TGTGCCAGCAGCCTAACAGGGGCAGTCGACATTCAGTACTTC. This rearrangement joins TRBV5-6 to TRBJ2-4; 7 nucleotides agree with TRBD1. V was pared by 4 bases and J by 8 bases, with 9 bases of the junction left unmatched. From germline, CDR1 is SGHDT and CDR2 YYEEEE. The CDR3 is 14 amino acids.

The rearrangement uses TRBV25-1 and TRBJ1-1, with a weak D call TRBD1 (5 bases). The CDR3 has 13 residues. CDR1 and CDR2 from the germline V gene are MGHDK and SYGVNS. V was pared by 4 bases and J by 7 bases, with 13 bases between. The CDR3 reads CASSGAGYGEAFF. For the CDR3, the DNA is TGTGCCAGCAGTGGGGCAGGGTATGGTGAAGCTTTCTTT.

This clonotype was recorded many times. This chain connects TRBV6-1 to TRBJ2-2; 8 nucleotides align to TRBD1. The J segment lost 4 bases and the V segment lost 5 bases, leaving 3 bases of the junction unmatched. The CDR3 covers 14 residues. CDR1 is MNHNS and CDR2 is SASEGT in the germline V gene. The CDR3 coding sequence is TGTGCCAGCAGTTACGACAGGGGCACCGGGGAGCTGTTTTTT. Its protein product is CASSYDRGTGELFF.

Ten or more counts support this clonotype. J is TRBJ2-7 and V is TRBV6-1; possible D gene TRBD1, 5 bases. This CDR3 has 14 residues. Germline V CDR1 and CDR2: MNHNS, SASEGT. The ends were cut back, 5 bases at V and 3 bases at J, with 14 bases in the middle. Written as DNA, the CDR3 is TGTGCCAGCAGTTTGTCGGACACAGTCTACGAGCAGTACTTC. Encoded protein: CASSLSDTVYEQYF.

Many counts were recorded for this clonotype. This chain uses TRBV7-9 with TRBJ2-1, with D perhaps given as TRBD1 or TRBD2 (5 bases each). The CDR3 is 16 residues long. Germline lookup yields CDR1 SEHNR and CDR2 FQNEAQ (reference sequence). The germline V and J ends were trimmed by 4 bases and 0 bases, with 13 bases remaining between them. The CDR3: CASSSTGPSSYNEQFF. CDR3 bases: TGTGCCAGCAGCTCAACGGGACCAAGCTCCTACAATGAGCAGTTCTTC.